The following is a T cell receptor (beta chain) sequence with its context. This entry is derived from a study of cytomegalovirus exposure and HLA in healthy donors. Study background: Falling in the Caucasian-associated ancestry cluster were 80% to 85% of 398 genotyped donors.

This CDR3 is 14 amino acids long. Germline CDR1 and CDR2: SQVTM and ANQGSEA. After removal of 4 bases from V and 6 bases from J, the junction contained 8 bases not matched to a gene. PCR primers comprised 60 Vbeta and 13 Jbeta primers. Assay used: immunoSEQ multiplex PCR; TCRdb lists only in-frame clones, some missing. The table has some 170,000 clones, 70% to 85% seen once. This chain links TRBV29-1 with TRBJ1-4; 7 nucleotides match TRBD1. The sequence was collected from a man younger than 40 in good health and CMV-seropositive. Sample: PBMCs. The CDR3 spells CSVVRTGQDEKLFF. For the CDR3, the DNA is TGCAGCGTTGTGCGGACAGGTCAAGATGAAAAACTGTTTTTT.